This TCR beta chain derives from a study of cytomegalovirus exposure and HLA in healthy donors. Study-level findings and limits: Later on, a genetic analysis was performed. It linked a missense variant in DCLRE1C with V- and J-gene trimming of TCR beta. A later analysis showed that HLA-associated TCR beta chains had undergone more clonal expansion than equally common others.

Comment on this clone: Its antigen is unidentified. The limits of the CDR3 on the DNA are not certain, so only TCRdb's listed CDR3 is given.

Primers for the PCR totalled 60 Vbeta and 13 Jbeta. The protocol was immunoSEQ multiplex PCR, while the TCRdb copy is restricted to in-frame clones and leaves out a portion. This sample's table reports 100,000 to 150,000 clones. The CDR3 extends over 13 residues, inclusive of both ends. Germline V gene data show CDR1 as SNHLY and CDR2 as FYNNEI. The clonotype originates from a man aged 25 to 40 in good health and CMV-seronegative. The source material was PBMCs. This chain connects TRBV2 to TRBJ2-2; the tabulated D call, TRBD2, remains unverified against the DNA. The CDR3 sequence: CASSDFGAGELFF.